This T cell receptor (beta chain) comes out of a study of shared clonotypes between healthy human individuals. Study-wide findings and caveats: The small donor group covered limited genetic and exposure diversity. Incompleteness in sorted-subset sequencing, despite large depth, was shown by rarefaction.

Assay execution took place at the deep level. Clones were sequenced by immunoSEQ multiplex PCR, and TCRdb holds only the in-frame ones, with some missing. The sample contains about 990,000 clones, 78% of which appear only once. With respect to this clone: The antigen is not known.

CDR3 length equals 14 residues. Germline assignment: CDR1 LNHDA and CDR2 SQIVND (reference sequence). Trimming removed 4 bases from V and 2 bases from J, with 11 bases in between. The sample consisted of memory CD4+ T cells from PBMCs. Subset given: CD45RA-negative fraction. The sequence was collected from a man aged 18 to 29 in good health. Some clones in this sample may be carry-over from other donors' samples. The chain uses TRBV19 and TRBJ1-1; maybe TRBD1 (5 bases). CDR3 sequence: CASSTMTVNTEAFF. The CDR3, as DNA: TGTGCCAGTAGTACGATGACAGTTAACACTGAAGCTTTCTTT.